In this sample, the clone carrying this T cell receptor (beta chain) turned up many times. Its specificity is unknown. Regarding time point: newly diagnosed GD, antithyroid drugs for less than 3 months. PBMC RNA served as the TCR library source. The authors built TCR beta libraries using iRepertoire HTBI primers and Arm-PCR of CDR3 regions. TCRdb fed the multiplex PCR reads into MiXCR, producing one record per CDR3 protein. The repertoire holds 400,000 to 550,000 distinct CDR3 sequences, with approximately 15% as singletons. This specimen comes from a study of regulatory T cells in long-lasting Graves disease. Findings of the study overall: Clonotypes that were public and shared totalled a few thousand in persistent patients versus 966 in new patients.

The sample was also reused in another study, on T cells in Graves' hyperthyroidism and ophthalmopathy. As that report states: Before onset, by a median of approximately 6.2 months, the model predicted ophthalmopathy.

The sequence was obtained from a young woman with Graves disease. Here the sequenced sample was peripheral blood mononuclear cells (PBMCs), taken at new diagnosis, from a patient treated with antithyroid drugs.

Written as DNA, the CDR3 is TGCAGTGCTAGGATTACTAGCGGGAACACAGATACGCAGTATTTT. Translation gives CSARITSGNTDTQYF. The rearrangement links TRBV20-1 to TRBJ2-3; 10 bases are shared with TRBD2. CDR3 size: 15 residues. CDR1 is DFQATT and CDR2 is SNEGSKA in the germline V gene (reference sequence). The ends lost 3 bases at V and 2 bases at J; junction bases unmatched: 5.